This is a list of T cell receptor beta chains from one sample in a study of blood T cell repertoires in COVID-19. Assay used: immunoSEQ multiplex PCR; TCRdb lists only in-frame clones, some missing. Here the sample spans 150,000 to 200,000 clones, over 60% being singletons. The sample taken for sequencing was peripheral blood. The origin of the receptors is a man aged 55 to 70 with acute or convalescent COVID-19. The CDR3 runs from the conserved cysteine through the conserved F or W. D genes are given only for firm matches. Not every row has a clone size; where given, it reads once, few, many or a size class.

j_gene	abundance	d_gene	v_gene	CDR3nt	CDR3aa
TRBJ1-6	NA	NA	TRBV7-6	TGTGCCAGCAGCGGAGGACAGAACGTTCAGAGTTCACCCCTCCACTTT	CASSGGQNVQSSPLHF
TRBJ2-7	NA	NA	TRBV7-2	TGTGCCAGCAGCCCTACGACAGGATCCTACGAGCAGTACTTC	CASSPTTGSYEQYF
TRBJ1-4	NA	NA	TRBV29-1	TGCAGCGTTGAGTTACTGAACCGAAATGAAAAACTGTTTTTT	CSVELLNRNEKLFF
TRBJ1-4	NA	TRBD1	TRBV25-1	TGTGCCAGCAACTCGGACAGGGGGGATGAAAAACTGTTTTTT	CASNSDRGDEKLFF
TRBJ2-5	few	NA	TRBV25-1	TGTGCCAGCAGTTTGCAGGGGCGACAAGAGACCCAGTACTTC	CASSLQGRQETQYF
TRBJ2-5	once	NA	TRBV2	TGTGCCAGCAGTGACCTGGCCGGGGGAGAGACCCAGTACTTC	CASSDLAGGETQYF
TRBJ1-1	NA	NA	TRBV5-4	TGTGCCAGCAGCTTGGGGCGGTTTAATTTGAACACTGAAGCTTTCTTT	CASSLGRFNLNTEAFF
TRBJ1-5	NA	NA	TRBV15	TGTGCCACCAGCAGGGGGGCCGAGGCTCAGCCCCAGCATTTT	CATSRGAEAQPQHF
TRBJ2-1	NA	NA	TRBV7-2	TGTGCCAGCAGCTCGTATTCCCCAAGCGGGCAGTTCTTC	CASSSYSPSGQFF
TRBJ2-7	NA	NA	TRBV7-9	TGTGCCAGCAGCTTAGGGCCGGGATCCTACGAGCAGTACTTC	CASSLGPGSYEQYF
TRBJ2-5	NA	NA	TRBV3-1/TRBV3-2	TGTGCCAGCAGCCAAGGACATCGCTCGCAAGAGACCCAGTACTTC	CASSQGHRSQETQYF
TRBJ1-5	NA	TRBD1	TRBV6-5	TGTGCCAGCAGGAGGACAGGCTTTAGCAATCAGCCCCAGCATTTT	CASRRTGFSNQPQHF
TRBJ1-4	NA	NA	TRBV12-3/TRBV12-4	TGTGCCAGCAGCTTCGGGGGGGAAAAACTGTTTTTT	CASSFGGEKLFF
TRBJ2-7	NA	TRBD1	TRBV10-1	TGCGCCAGCATCCGGTACTGGGACAGGGGAGAAGAGCAGTACTTC	CASIRYWDRGEEQYF
TRBJ1-6	few	TRBD1	TRBV6-5	TGTGCCAGCAGTCTGGGACAGCCGAATTCACCCCTCCACTTT	CASSLGQPNSPLHF
TRBJ1-1	once	NA	TRBV25-1	TGTGCCAGCGAGGGAATCTTGAACACTGAAGCTTTCTTT	CASEGILNTEAFF
TRBJ1-1	NA	NA	TRBV5-4	TGTGCCAGCAGCTTGGGAGGAAACACTGAAGCTTTCTTT	CASSLGGNTEAFF
TRBJ1-1	NA	TRBD1	TRBV27	TGTGCCAGCAGTCTTAACCGGGACAGCACTGAAGCTTTCTTT	CASSLNRDSTEAFF
TRBJ1-2	NA	NA	TRBV12-3/TRBV12-4	TGTGCCAGCACAACGCAGTCGAACTATGGCTACACCTTC	CASTTQSNYGYTF
TRBJ1-1	NA	NA	TRBV10-3	TGTGCCATCAGTGGGGGATGGGTTAGGGGAGGGAACACTGAAGCTTTCTTT	CAISGGWVRGGNTEAFF
TRBJ2-1	NA	NA	TRBV9	TGTGCCAGCAGCCCTCACCTAACAGATATCAATGAGCAGTTCTTC	CASSPHLTDINEQFF
TRBJ1-1	NA	NA	TRBV25-1	TGTGCCAGCAGTGAGCAGGGGAGGGACACTGAAGCTTTCTTT	CASSEQGRDTEAFF
TRBJ2-1	NA	TRBD1	TRBV5-1	TGCGCCAGCAGCTGGACCGGGACAGGCTCCTACAATGAGCAGTTCTTC	CASSWTGTGSYNEQFF
TRBJ2-1	NA	TRBD2	TRBV19	TGTGCCAGTAGTACCCCGAGACTAGCGTCCAATGAGCAGTTCTTC	CASSTPRLASNEQFF
TRBJ1-2	NA	NA	TRBV4-1	TGCGCCAGCAGCCAAGTAAGTGACAACGGATTCTATGGCTACACCTTC	CASSQVSDNGFYGYTF
TRBJ1-1	NA	NA	TRBV7-8	TGTGCCACCTCCAGGGATGCAGGGTATACTGAAGCTTTCTTT	CATSRDAGYTEAFF
TRBJ2-2	NA	TRBD2	TRBV9	TGTGCCAGCAGCCCAGCCGGGCTAGCGGGACGAATAAACACCGGGGAGCTGTTTTTT	CASSPAGLAGRINTGELFF
TRBJ2-7	NA	TRBD1	TRBV11-2	TGTGCCAGCAGGTCACCGGGACAGAGTTACGAGCAGTACTTC	CASRSPGQSYEQYF
TRBJ1-5	few	NA	TRBV19	TGTGCCAGTAGTATCGACTACAATCAGCCCCAGCATTTT	CASSIDYNQPQHF
TRBJ1-1	NA	NA	TRBV12-3/TRBV12-4	TGTGCCAGCAGTTTAGGGCCGGAAGCTTTCTTT	CASSLGPEAFF
TRBJ1-1	NA	NA	TRBV4-3	TGCGCCAGCAGCCAAGAATTTACCGGGATGAACACTGAAGCTTTCTTT	CASSQEFTGMNTEAFF
TRBJ2-1	NA	TRBD1	TRBV7-3	TGTGCCAGCAGCTCCGGGACAGGGGGACTGGAGCAGTTCTTC	CASSSGTGGLEQFF
TRBJ2-7	NA	TRBD2	TRBV7-3	TGTGCCAGCAGCCAGTTTGGCGGGGGAGAGCAGTACTTC	CASSQFGGGEQYF
TRBJ2-3	NA	NA	TRBV5-1	TGCGCCAGCAGCTTCCCCGGAGTGGATACGCAGTATTTT	CASSFPGVDTQYF
TRBJ1-4	NA	NA	TRBV9	TGTGCCAGCAGCGTAGGGGGCCAGGATGAAAAACTGTTTTTT	CASSVGGQDEKLFF
TRBJ2-1	NA	NA	TRBV5-1	TGCGCCAGCAGCCCCGGAGGAAATGAGCAGTTCTTC	CASSPGGNEQFF
TRBJ2-1	NA	TRBD1	TRBV11-2	TGTGCCAGCAGAGACAGGGGCTCCTACAATGAGCAGTTCTTC	CASRDRGSYNEQFF
TRBJ1-2	NA	NA	TRBV2	TGTGCCAGCAGTGAAGGGCGGGAGGGCTACACCTTC	CASSEGREGYTF
TRBJ2-5	NA	TRBD2	TRBV6-1	TGTGCCAGCAGTCAGGGACTAGCGGGGGTGGAGACCCAGTACTTC	CASSQGLAGVETQYF
TRBJ2-1	NA	NA	TRBV5-1	TGCGCCAGCAGCTTGGCACAGGGAGCAGTACGCGAGCAGTTCTTC	CASSLAQGAVREQFF
TRBJ2-3	few	TRBD2	TRBV27	TGTGCCAGCATGCTAGCGGGGGGCACAGATACGCAGTATTTT	CASMLAGGTDTQYF
TRBJ2-1	NA	NA	TRBV7-2	TGTGCCAGCAGCTTAGGGCCCACCACCTACAATGAGCAGTTCTTC	CASSLGPTTYNEQFF